A single sample gave rise to the 18 T cell receptor beta chains below, sequenced in a study of CD8+CD57+ T cells in acquired aplastic anemia. Profiling that covered TCR beta VDJ and CDR3 relied on genomic DNA as its template. TCRdb analysed the reads with MiXCR anew, one entry per CDR3 protein. The table lists 150,000 to 180,000 distinct CDR3 sequences, approximately 52% of them singletons. Patients picked for sequencing had shown CD8+CD57+ cell expansion detected by flow cytometry. Specimen: sorted CD4+, CD8+, or CD8+CD57+ T cells (not recorded which) from PBMCs. All receptors come from a human donor with aplastic anemia.

This clonotype was found many times. This rearrangement joins TRBV7-7 to TRBJ2-1; D possibly corresponds to TRBD2 (6 bases). The germline V gene encodes CDR1 SSHAT and CDR2 FNYEAQ (reference sequence). The length of the CDR3 is 14 residues. V shed 3 bases and J shed 0 bases, with 6 bases lying between them. The CDR3 DNA sequence: TGTGCCAGCAGCTTGCGGGACTCCTACAATGAGCAGTTCTTC. It yields the protein CASSLRDSYNEQFF.

A few counts support this clonotype. The rearrangement links TRBV5-4 to TRBJ1-1; D is undetermined. Deletions cut 1 base from V and 3 bases from J, with 19 bases between. The CDR3 is 17 amino acids. Germline CDR1 reads SGHNT; CDR2 reads YYREEE (reference sequence). In DNA form, the CDR3 reads TGTGCCAGCAGCTTGTCCCTCGTGGGGAGGGTAGACACTGAAGCTTTCTTT. It is translated as CASSLSLVGRVDTEAFF. Filled out from reference TRBV5-4 and TRBJ1-1, the complete variable domain reads ETGVTQSPTHLIKTRGQQVTLRCSSQSGHNTVSWYQQALGQGPQFIFQYYREEENGRGNFPPRFSGLQFPNYSSELNVNALELDDSALYLCASSLSLVGRVDTEAFFGQGTRLTVV.

A word on this clonotype: At one end the junction does not follow the germline gene, possibly because of a read error. V gene TRBV20-1 combines with J gene TRBJ1-3; D not certain. From germline, CDR1 is DFQATT and CDR2 SNEGSKA (reference sequence). The CDR3 runs to 12 residues. CDR3 protein: CSAAKSGNTIYF. The CDR3 bases are TGCAGTGCGGCAAAATCTGGAAACACTATATATTTT.

The V gene is TRBV10-3, the J gene TRBJ2-3, with 7 bases fitting TRBD1. After removal of 3 bases from V and 5 bases from J, the junction contained 20 bases not matched to a gene. This CDR3 spans 19 amino acids. Germline V lookup: CDR1 ENHRY, CDR2 SYGVKD. This chain's CDR3 is CAISDSRLKTGTGKDTQYF. The CDR3 bases are TGTGCCATCAGTGACTCTCGACTGAAGACAGGGACGGGGAAAGATACGCAGTATTTT.

This clonotype was observed at least ten times. This sequence joins TRBV13 and TRBJ2-1; 9 bases agree with TRBD2. Looked up from germline, CDR1 is PRHDT and CDR2 is FYEKMQ (reference sequence). With V trimmed by 5 bases and J by 6 bases, 8 bases remained unmatched. The CDR3 covers 15 residues. CDR3 sequence (DNA): TGTGCCAGCAGCCCTAGCGGGGTCCGGGGCAATGAGCAGTTCTTC. This translates into CASSPSGVRGNEQFF.

The chain has TRBV20-1 and TRBJ2-7; TRBD1 aligns across 7 bases. Trimming cost V 1 base and J 7 bases; bases outside gene matches: 7. There are 13 residues in the CDR3. Germline CDR1 and CDR2: DFQATT and SNEGSKA (reference sequence). The CDR3, as DNA: TGCAGTGCTAGAGGGACAGGTCTGGGGGAGCAGTACTTC. This gives the protein CSARGTGLGEQYF.

The V gene is TRBV24-1, the J gene TRBJ1-2, with TRBD1 matching 7 bases. The CDR3 is 13 residues long. V lost 5 bases, J lost 6 bases, and 5 bases stayed unmatched. Per germline, CDR1 KGHDR and CDR2 SFDVKD. CDR3 region: CATSGLQGDGYTF. The CDR3 DNA sequence: TGTGCCACCAGTGGGCTCCAGGGGGATGGCTACACCTTC.

This clonotype was counted between two and nine times. The rearrangement uses TRBV10-3 and TRBJ2-1; weak D call: TRBD1 (6 bases). The CDR3 contains 12 residues. V lost 11 bases, J lost 5 bases, and 13 bases lay in between. CDR1 and CDR2 from the germline V gene are ENHRY and SYGVKD. The CDR3 spells CAAGGHNNEQFF. CDR3 nucleotides: TGTGCCGCTGGGGGACACAACAATGAGCAGTTCTTC.

This clonotype was counted a few times. The chain links TRBV10-3 to TRBJ1-6, with a possible D match to TRBD1 (5 bases). The CDR3 has 14 amino acids. Germline V gives CDR1 ENHRY, CDR2 SYGVKD. V was trimmed by 6 bases and J by 9 bases, leaving 15 bases between them. CDR3 DNA: TGTGCCATCAGCCCACAGGAGTTCAGTTCACCCCTCCACTTT. Translation gives CAISPQEFSSPLHF.

The V and J genes are TRBV7-2 and TRBJ2-5; 8 bases fit TRBD1. With 1 base clipped from V and 5 bases from J, the junction kept 0 bases outside the gene matches. CDR1 is SGHTA and CDR2 is FQGNSA in the germline V gene. The CDR3 totals 13 residues. This CDR3 is CASSLGDRETQYF. Written as DNA, the CDR3 is TGTGCCAGCAGCTTAGGGGACAGGGAGACCCAGTACTTC.

The gene calls are TRBV29-1 and TRBJ2-7; TRBD1 matches at 9 bases. V gave up 0 bases and J gave up 2 bases; unmatched junction bases: 5. The CDR3 runs to 15 residues. Germline V gene data show CDR1 as SQVTM and CDR2 as ANQGSEA. This CDR3 reads CSVEDTGGTAYEQYF. The CDR3, as DNA: TGCAGCGTTGAAGATACAGGGGGCACAGCCTACGAGCAGTACTTC.

V usage is TRBV27 and J usage is TRBJ1-1, with D perhaps TRBD1 (5 bases). Trimming took 5 bases from V and 4 from J, leaving 11 bases between them. There are 13 residues in the CDR3. Germline V gene sequence: CDR1 MNHEY, CDR2 SMNVEV (reference sequence). The CDR3 is CASSPQGSTEAFF. CDR3 coding DNA: TGTGCCAGCAGTCCCCAGGGTAGCACTGAAGCTTTCTTT.

This clonotype was picked up many times. The rearrangement links TRBV9 to TRBJ1-3; the D gene is possibly TRBD1 (5 bases). From germline, CDR1 is SGDLS and CDR2 YYNGEE. The length of the CDR3 is 15 residues. V dropped 3 bases and J dropped 8 bases, with 18 bases sitting between them. DNA for the CDR3: TGTGCCAGCAGCGAGCAGACCCGGGACGGGGACACCATATATTTT. It translates to CASSEQTRDGDTIYF.

This clonotype was recorded many times. The chain couples TRBV20-1 to TRBJ2-7; maybe TRBD1 (5 bases). CDR1 and CDR2 from the germline V gene are DFQATT and SNEGSKA (reference sequence). V was clipped by 2 bases and J by 1 base, with 9 bases between them. This CDR3 spans 13 amino acids. The CDR3 loop is CSARHRSSYEQYF. The CDR3 DNA follows: TGCAGTGCTAGACACAGGTCGTCCTACGAGCAGTACTTC.

The V call is TRBV19, the J call TRBJ1-5; 9 bases fit TRBD1. The J segment lost 7 bases and the V segment lost 6 bases, leaving 16 bases of the junction unmatched. Per germline, CDR1 LNHDA and CDR2 SQIVND (reference sequence). This CDR3 spans 17 amino acids. The CDR3 here is CASSTVPGQGIRQPQHF. DNA for the CDR3: TGTGCCAGTAGCACGGTTCCGGGACAGGGAATTCGGCAGCCCCAGCATTTT.

This clonotype was picked up many times. The chain links TRBV19 to TRBJ1-1; D unclear. Germline assignment: CDR1 LNHDA and CDR2 SQIVND (reference sequence). The CDR3 sequence is 13 residues long. The V and J ends lost 7 bases and 1 base respectively, with 10 bases between them. The CDR3 sequence: CASTTTRNTEAFF. DNA of the CDR3: TGTGCCAGTACCACTACAAGGAACACTGAAGCTTTCTTT. The full variable domain, in which reference TRBV19 and TRBJ1-1 provide the parts outside the CDR3, is DGGITQSPKYLFRKEGQNVTLSCEQNLNHDAMYWYRQDPGQGLRLIYYSQIVNDFQKGDIAEGYSVSREKKESFPLTVTSAQKNPTAFYLCASTTTRNTEAFFGQGTRLTVV.

This clonotype has only a few counts. The V call is TRBV19, the J call TRBJ2-1, with D unclear. Germline CDR1 is LNHDA and CDR2 is SQIVND (reference sequence). The CDR3 length is 13 residues. The V end was cut by 5 bases, the J end by 6 bases, with 11 bases between. The CDR3 DNA is TGTGCCAGTAGTCCTCGCGCTACCAATGAGCAGTTCTTC. Its protein product is CASSPRATNEQFF.

In its sample, this clonotype was seen many times. This rearrangement joins TRBV6-4 to TRBJ1-1; D may be TRBD1 (6 bases). The CDR3 loop spans 15 amino acids. Trimming stripped 6 bases from V and 0 bases from J, with 14 bases between. Germline lookup yields CDR1 MRHNA and CDR2 SNTAGT. The CDR3 sequence is CASSRSGDMNTEAFF. Written as DNA, the CDR3 is TGTGCCAGCAGCCGCTCGGGGGACATGAACACTGAAGCTTTCTTT.